The rows below give T cell receptor beta chains drawn from one sample of a study of cytomegalovirus exposure and HLA in healthy donors. Produced via immunoSEQ multiplex PCR; TCRdb's table is partial and in-frame only. The sample yields about 150,000 clones, less than 80% seen once. Source material: PBMCs. The receptors come from a man younger than 40 in good health and CMV-seronegative. Each CDR3 is given with its conserved first and last residue. The order of the fields is J gene, D gene, V gene, clone size, CDR3 protein, CDR3 DNA. A D gene is named only where the DNA matches it firmly. Clone size, where shown, is once, few, many, or a class for clones that have expanded.

J gene: TRBJ2-5; D gene: TRBD1; V gene: TRBV19; clone size: few; CDR3 protein: CASSRRTGGLQETQYF; CDR3 DNA: TGTGCCAGTAGTAGAAGGACAGGGGGGCTCCAAGAGACCCAGTACTTC
J gene: TRBJ1-1; D gene: -; V gene: TRBV27; clone size: -; CDR3 protein: CASSPTTGNTEAFF; CDR3 DNA: TGTGCCAGCAGTCCGACGACAGGGAACACTGAAGCTTTCTTT
J gene: TRBJ2-3; D gene: TRBD2; V gene: TRBV2; clone size: -; CDR3 protein: CASSQTGTSTTDTQYF; CDR3 DNA: TGTGCCAGCAGTCAAACCGGGACTAGCACCACAGATACGCAGTATTTT
J gene: TRBJ2-5; D gene: TRBD1; V gene: TRBV5-4; clone size: -; CDR3 protein: CASSPPDRVTQETQYF; CDR3 DNA: TGTGCCAGCAGCCCACCGGACAGGGTCACCCAAGAGACCCAGTACTTC
J gene: TRBJ1-1; D gene: -; V gene: TRBV6-1; clone size: few; CDR3 protein: CATTNQGTEAFF; CDR3 DNA: TGTGCCACCACTAACCAGGGCACTGAAGCTTTCTTT
J gene: TRBJ2-5; D gene: TRBD1; V gene: TRBV9; clone size: once; CDR3 protein: CASSPRDREETQYF; CDR3 DNA: TGTGCCAGCAGTCCCCGGGACAGGGAAGAGACCCAGTACTTC
J gene: TRBJ2-7; D gene: TRBD2; V gene: TRBV11-2; clone size: -; CDR3 protein: CASSLLAESYEQYF; CDR3 DNA: TGTGCCAGCAGCTTACTAGCGGAGTCCTACGAGCAGTACTTC
J gene: TRBJ2-3; D gene: -; V gene: TRBV19; clone size: -; CDR3 protein: CASSGGGTYTDTQYF; CDR3 DNA: TGTGCCAGTAGTGGGGGCGGCACCTACACAGATACGCAGTATTTT
J gene: TRBJ1-1; D gene: TRBD1; V gene: TRBV19; clone size: -; CDR3 protein: CASIRDSMNTEAFF; CDR3 DNA: TGTGCCAGTATCAGGGACAGCATGAACACTGAAGCTTTCTTT
J gene: TRBJ2-3; D gene: TRBD1; V gene: TRBV7-6; clone size: -; CDR3 protein: CASSTRTGGTDTQYF; CDR3 DNA: TGTGCCAGCAGCACCCGGACAGGGGGCACAGATACGCAGTATTTT
J gene: TRBJ1-1; D gene: -; V gene: TRBV12-5; clone size: -; CDR3 protein: CASGSSEGVEAFF; CDR3 DNA: TGTGCTAGTGGTTCGTCCGAGGGGGTCGAAGCTTTCTTT
J gene: TRBJ1-3; D gene: -; V gene: TRBV5-5; clone size: -; CDR3 protein: CASSYEISGNTIYF; CDR3 DNA: TGTGCCAGCAGCTATGAGATCTCTGGAAACACCATATATTTT
J gene: TRBJ2-3; D gene: -; V gene: TRBV18; clone size: -; CDR3 protein: CASSSNRIDTQYF; CDR3 DNA: TGTGCCAGCTCATCGAACAGGATCGATACGCAGTATTTT
J gene: TRBJ2-5; D gene: -; V gene: TRBV7-8; clone size: -; CDR3 protein: CASRRQGGETQYF; CDR3 DNA: TGTGCCAGCAGGAGGCAGGGCGGAGAGACCCAGTACTTC
J gene: TRBJ2-7; D gene: TRBD2; V gene: TRBV28; clone size: -; CDR3 protein: CASKRMRGFNEQYF; CDR3 DNA: TGTGCCAGCAAAAGGATGCGGGGGTTTAATGAGCAGTACTTC
J gene: TRBJ1-2; D gene: TRBD1; V gene: TRBV28; clone size: few; CDR3 protein: CASSPPDREGYGYTF; CDR3 DNA: TGTGCCAGCAGTCCCCCAGACAGGGAAGGCTATGGCTACACCTTC
J gene: TRBJ2-7; D gene: TRBD1; V gene: TRBV7-2; clone size: -; CDR3 protein: CASSFPGQGSYEQYF; CDR3 DNA: TGTGCCAGCAGCTTCCCGGGACAGGGATCCTACGAGCAGTACTTC
J gene: TRBJ2-1; D gene: -; V gene: TRBV7-2; clone size: -; CDR3 protein: CASSIQGGKNEQFF; CDR3 DNA: TGTGCCAGCAGCATTCAGGGCGGGAAGAATGAGCAGTTCTTC
J gene: TRBJ1-2; D gene: TRBD1; V gene: TRBV7-2; clone size: -; CDR3 protein: CASSRDRVTGYTF; CDR3 DNA: TGTGCCAGCAGCCGTGACAGGGTCACTGGCTACACCTTC
J gene: TRBJ1-3; D gene: TRBD1; V gene: TRBV27; clone size: -; CDR3 protein: CASSPRQGVNFGNTIYF; CDR3 DNA: TGTGCCAGCAGTCCCCGACAGGGGGTTAACTTCGGAAACACCATATATTTT
J gene: TRBJ1-6; D gene: -; V gene: TRBV25-1; clone size: -; CDR3 protein: CASGEGGNSPLHF; CDR3 DNA: TGTGCCAGCGGGGAGGGAGGTAATTCACCCCTCCACTTT
J gene: TRBJ1-1; D gene: TRBD1; V gene: TRBV29-1; clone size: -; CDR3 protein: CSVVQGTEAFF; CDR3 DNA: TGCAGCGTTGTACAGGGGACTGAAGCTTTCTTT
J gene: TRBJ2-3; D gene: -; V gene: TRBV29-1; clone size: -; CDR3 protein: CSGLVLLPPNTQYF; CDR3 DNA: TGCAGCGGTCTAGTGCTCCTCCCTCCGAATACGCAGTATTTT
J gene: TRBJ2-5; D gene: TRBD2; V gene: TRBV19; clone size: -; CDR3 protein: CASSTPSGGFQETQYF; CDR3 DNA: TGTGCCAGTAGTACCCCTAGCGGGGGTTTCCAAGAGACCCAGTACTTC
J gene: TRBJ1-2; D gene: TRBD1; V gene: TRBV5-1; clone size: few; CDR3 protein: CASSSGTADGYTF; CDR3 DNA: TGCGCCAGCAGCTCAGGGACAGCTGATGGCTACACCTTC
J gene: TRBJ1-3; D gene: -; V gene: TRBV5-4; clone size: -; CDR3 protein: CASSLGGTAGNTIYF; CDR3 DNA: TGTGCCAGCAGCTTGGGTGGCACAGCTGGAAACACCATATATTTT
J gene: TRBJ1-2; D gene: -; V gene: TRBV29-1; clone size: -; CDR3 protein: CSVELTGGYGYTF; CDR3 DNA: TGCAGCGTTGAGTTGACAGGAGGCTATGGCTACACCTTC
J gene: TRBJ2-7; D gene: TRBD1; V gene: TRBV5-5; clone size: -; CDR3 protein: CASSPGTGQYEQYF; CDR3 DNA: TGTGCCAGCAGCCCCGGGACAGGGCAATACGAGCAGTACTTC
J gene: TRBJ1-4; D gene: -; V gene: TRBV6-1; clone size: -; CDR3 protein: CASSRSATNEKLFF; CDR3 DNA: TGTGCCAGCAGTCGGTCCGCAACTAATGAAAAACTGTTTTTT
J gene: TRBJ2-3; D gene: -; V gene: TRBV5-6; clone size: -; CDR3 protein: CASSAYRVISTDTQYF; CDR3 DNA: TGTGCCAGCAGCGCCTACAGGGTGATTAGCACAGATACGCAGTATTTT
J gene: TRBJ2-7; D gene: -; V gene: TRBV6-5; clone size: -; CDR3 protein: CASSRPGQPYEQYF; CDR3 DNA: TGTGCCAGCAGCCGCCCAGGACAGCCCTACGAGCAGTACTTC